This T cell receptor (beta chain) was recorded in a study of shared clonotypes between healthy human individuals (dated by TCRdb to the early 2020s). About the investigation overall: The cohort comprised a couple of women and a few men aged 18 to 49 years. For each donor, CD4 naive and CD4 memory were each run on three plates, CD8 naive on two plates, and CD8 memory on one plate. To estimate repertoire size and how much clonotypes are shared between individuals, the study performed deep sequencing of blood TCR repertoires from 4 to 6 healthy adults. To increase sequencing depth and limit assay-specific biases, TCR repertoire library preparation and sequencing were carried out by different laboratories using diverse techniques. Each donor's leukapheresis produced roughly between roughly 0.85 and 9.5 billion PBMCs. Points the paper makes about the study in general: Naive subsets generally had larger estimated clonotype richness than memory subsets. Even with the large sequencing depth, rarefaction of the sorted-subset datasets indicated that sequencing was incomplete. Sharing across a handful of donors was observed for roughly 5% of naive CD4, less than 4% of naive CD8, 2.3% of memory CD4, and around 0.4% of memory CD8 clonotypes. Higher generation probabilities were observed for clonotypes shared by all four sorted-subset donors than for non-shared clonotypes. Sampling was limited to blood, and TCR repertoires in tissue likely differ from TCR repertoires in blood. Pairwise subsampling indicated that sequencing depth was expected to affect the degree of clonotype sharing among donors. Because the study included only a small number of donors, the genetic and exposure-history diversity represented was limited.

Taken from cysteine to phenylalanine, the CDR3 has 15 residues. The only DNA kept is the CDR3, 45 bases in frame from the first base. CDR1 and CDR2 are drawn from the germline V gene (reference sequence): MNHNY, SVGAGI. V is cut by 6 bases and J by 2 bases, and the space between the germline ends is 17 bases. On this clone: Its antigen is currently not known. No base quality values were provided; no much bigger clone lies one nucleotide off.

Using the deep immunoSEQ assay, multiplex PCR amplified TCR CDR3 regions from genomic DNA. Extracted genomic DNA from each cell subset was distributed evenly across all wells of several immunoSEQ 96-well plates, and each plate was treated as a replicate. For sorted subsets, each replicate PCR was loaded with roughly 200 ng genomic DNA, equivalent to 25,000 to 30,000 T cell genomes. Purified libraries were measured with a Qubit 3.0 fluorometer, size-checked on a Bioanalyzer 2100, and measured again with the KAPA Library Quantification kit. A separate single-read 150-cycle Illumina NextSeq 550 flow cell was used to sequence each immunoSEQ 96-well plate. The authors' analysis ran thus. Because the immunoSEQ output included only junctional sequences and no quality scores, the filtering could not be the same as the filtering used for full-length reads. Sequences were annotated with PyIR, a Python wrapper for IgBLAST v1.9, using IMGT germline references to assign V/J genes and CDR3. Any read was removed if the V/J assignment was weak (E-value above 1e-6), the CDR3 was missing, or the read contained stop codons, out-of-frame junctions, or ambiguous translated residues. V3J clonotypes were defined by identical inferred V gene, J gene, and CDR3 amino acid sequence. Percentage overlap between repertoires was computed as shared unique clonotypes divided by the size of the smaller repertoire. Richness of each repertoire was evaluated using RTK rarefaction, the Chao1 estimator, and Recon v2.1 estimates of unobserved clonotypes. Generation probabilities for all TCRbeta clonotypes obtained by the gDNA method from a handful of donors were computed using OLGA. TCRdb re-hosts the immuneACCESS table, in-frame sequences only. Its copies lack some clones; in the studies checked, an unresolved V gene accounts for under half of them, and the cause for the rest is not known. That table supplies the V and J calls and clone size; D and trimming were determined from the DNA. The sample records approximately 1,500,000 clones, around 97% of which are singletons. The ten largest make up 1% to 1.5% of the sample.

The donors were healthy, HIV-negative adults who had no recently reported acute infections or vaccinations. All donors were Caucasian adults living in Nashville, Tennessee, USA. CD4+ T cells were enriched through magnetic negative selection, after which naive cells were positively selected on CD45RA and the remaining negative fraction served as the memory subset. Blood was obtained by leukapheresis, after which PBMCs were separated by Ficoll-Histopaque density gradient centrifugation and cryopreserved in liquid nitrogen vapor phase. Analytical flow cytometry was used to check the purity and quantity of every magnetically sorted T cell population. Genomic DNA was isolated from every sorted fraction and measured by UV absorbance on a Nanodrop 2000c.

Here the chain combines TRBV6-6 and TRBJ2-7; the D gene lacks a confident call. The clonotype originates from a man aged 25-40 years in good health. Material for sequencing was naive CD4+ T cells sorted from blood. In the paper's terms, the cell subset or site label means: CD45RA+ positively selected. In nucleotide form, the sequence is TGTGCCAGCAGGCAGACAAGGGCCGGAACCTACGAGCAGTACTTC. It translates as CASRQTRAGTYEQYF.